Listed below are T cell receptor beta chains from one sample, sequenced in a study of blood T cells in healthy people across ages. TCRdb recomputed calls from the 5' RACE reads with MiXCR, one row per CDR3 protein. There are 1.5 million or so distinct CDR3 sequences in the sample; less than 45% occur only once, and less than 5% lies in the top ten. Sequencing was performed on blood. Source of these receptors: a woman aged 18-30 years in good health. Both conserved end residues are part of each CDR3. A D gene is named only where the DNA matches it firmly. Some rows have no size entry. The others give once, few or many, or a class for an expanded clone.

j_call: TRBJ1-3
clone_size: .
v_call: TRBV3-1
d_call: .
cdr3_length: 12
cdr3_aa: CASSPAGNTIYF
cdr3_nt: TGTGCCAGCAGCCCCGCTGGAAACACCATATATTTT

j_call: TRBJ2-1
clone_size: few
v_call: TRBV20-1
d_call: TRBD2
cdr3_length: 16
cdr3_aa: CSANQEDGGSYNEQFF
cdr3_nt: TGCAGTGCTAACCAGGAGGACGGGGGGTCCTACAATGAGCAGTTCTTC

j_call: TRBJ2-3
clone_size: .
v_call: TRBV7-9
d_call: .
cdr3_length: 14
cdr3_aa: CASSGTLSTDTQYF
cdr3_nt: TGTGCCAGCAGCGGGACTTTGAGCACAGATACGCAGTATTTT

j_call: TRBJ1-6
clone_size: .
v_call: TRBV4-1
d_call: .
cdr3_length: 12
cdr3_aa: CASSHMDSPLHF
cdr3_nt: TGCGCCAGCAGCCACATGGACTCACCCCTCCACTTT

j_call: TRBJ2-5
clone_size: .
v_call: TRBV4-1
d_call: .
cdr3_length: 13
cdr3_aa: CASSQVLYETQYF
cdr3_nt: TGCGCCAGCAGCCAAGTCTTATACGAGACCCAGTACTTC

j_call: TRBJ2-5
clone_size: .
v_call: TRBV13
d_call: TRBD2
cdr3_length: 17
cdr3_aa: CASSFSASGGPRGEQYF
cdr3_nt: TGTGCCAGCAGCTTTAGTGCTAGCGGGGGGCCCCGAGGTGAGCAGTACTTC

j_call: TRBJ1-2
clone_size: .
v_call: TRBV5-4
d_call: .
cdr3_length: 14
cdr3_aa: CASSPHSPVYGYTF
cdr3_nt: TGTGCCAGCAGCCCTCACTCTCCCGTCTATGGCTACACCTTC

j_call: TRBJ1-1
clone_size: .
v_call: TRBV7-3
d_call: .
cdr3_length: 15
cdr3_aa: CASSPQATPNTEAFF
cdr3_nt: TGTGCCAGCAGCCCTCAGGCCACACCGAACACTGAAGCTTTCTTT

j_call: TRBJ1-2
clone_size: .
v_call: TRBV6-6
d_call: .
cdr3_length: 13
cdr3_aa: CAVGGGLSSGYTF
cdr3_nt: TGTGCCGTAGGTGGGGGTCTCTCATCAGGCTACACCTTC

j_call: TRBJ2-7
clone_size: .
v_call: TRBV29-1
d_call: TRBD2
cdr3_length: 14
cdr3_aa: CSVAGREGLSEQYF
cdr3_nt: TGCAGCGTTGCCGGGCGGGAGGGCCTAAGCGAGCAGTACTTC

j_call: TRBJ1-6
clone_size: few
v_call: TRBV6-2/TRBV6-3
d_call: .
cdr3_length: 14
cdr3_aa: CASSSISTRSPLHF
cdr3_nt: TGTGCCAGCAGTTCGATTTCGACGAGGTCACCCCTCCACTTT

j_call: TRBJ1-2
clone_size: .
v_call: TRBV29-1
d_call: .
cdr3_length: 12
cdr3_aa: CSVESGAAGYTF
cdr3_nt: TGCAGCGTTGAAAGCGGGGCCGCTGGCTACACCTTC

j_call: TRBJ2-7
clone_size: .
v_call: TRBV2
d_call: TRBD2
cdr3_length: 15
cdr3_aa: CASSTGRDPYYEQYF
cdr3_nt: TGTGCCAGCAGCACTGGGAGGGACCCCTACTACGAGCAGTACTTC

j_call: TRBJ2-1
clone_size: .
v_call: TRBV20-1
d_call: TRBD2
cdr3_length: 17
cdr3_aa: CSAQTVPREGIGDEQFF
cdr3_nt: TGCAGTGCTCAGACGGTCCCTCGGGAGGGCATAGGTGATGAGCAGTTCTTC

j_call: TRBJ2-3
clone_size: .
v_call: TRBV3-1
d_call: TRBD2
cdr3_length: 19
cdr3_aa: CASSQVGLAGVASTDTQYF
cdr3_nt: TGTGCCAGCAGCCAAGTGGGGCTAGCGGGGGTCGCTAGCACAGATACGCAGTATTTT

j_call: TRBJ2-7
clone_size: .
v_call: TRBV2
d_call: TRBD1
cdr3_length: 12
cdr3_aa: CASRLQGDEQYF
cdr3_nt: TGTGCCAGCAGGCTACAGGGGGACGAGCAGTACTTC

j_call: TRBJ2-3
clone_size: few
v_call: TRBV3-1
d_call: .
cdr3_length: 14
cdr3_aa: CASSQNIGPDTQYF
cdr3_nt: TGTGCCAGTAGCCAAAATATCGGTCCAGATACGCAGTATTTT

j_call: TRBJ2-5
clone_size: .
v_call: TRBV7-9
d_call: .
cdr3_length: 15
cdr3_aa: CASSLLIGRGETQYF
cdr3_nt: TGTGCCAGCAGCTTATTAATTGGTAGAGGCGAGACCCAGTACTTC

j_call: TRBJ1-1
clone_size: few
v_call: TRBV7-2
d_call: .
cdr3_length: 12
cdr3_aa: CASSIAGGKAFF
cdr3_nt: TGTGCCAGCAGCATCGCCGGAGGGAAAGCTTTCTTT

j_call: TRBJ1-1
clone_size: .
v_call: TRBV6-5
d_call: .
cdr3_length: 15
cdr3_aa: CASSTTGTRVGVAFF
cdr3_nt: TGTGCCAGCAGCACTACAGGGACAAGAGTAGGGGTAGCTTTCTTT

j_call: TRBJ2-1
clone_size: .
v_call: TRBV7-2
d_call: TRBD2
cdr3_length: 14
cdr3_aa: CASGDGRIYNEQFF
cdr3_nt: TGTGCCAGCGGGGACGGGAGGATATACAATGAGCAGTTCTTC

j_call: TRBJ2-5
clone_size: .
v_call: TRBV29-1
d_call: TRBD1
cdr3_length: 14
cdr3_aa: CSVSSGTGGETQYF
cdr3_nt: TGCAGCGTCTCCTCAGGGACAGGGGGAGAGACCCAGTACTTC

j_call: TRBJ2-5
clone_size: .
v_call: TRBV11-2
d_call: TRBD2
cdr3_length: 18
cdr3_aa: CASSLDFPPAGAPNEQYF
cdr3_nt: TGTGCCAGCAGCTTAGATTTCCCCCCCGCGGGAGCGCCCAATGAGCAGTACTTC

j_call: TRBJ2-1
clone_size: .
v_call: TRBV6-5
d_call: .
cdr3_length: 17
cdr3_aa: CASSHYARQSSYNEQFF
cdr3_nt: TGTGCCAGCAGTCACTATGCACGCCAGTCGTCCTACAATGAGCAGTTCTTC

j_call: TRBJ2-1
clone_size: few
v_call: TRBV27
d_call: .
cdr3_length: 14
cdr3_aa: CASTRPGSYNEQFF
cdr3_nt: TGTGCCAGCACACGTCCCGGTTCCTACAATGAGCAGTTCTTC

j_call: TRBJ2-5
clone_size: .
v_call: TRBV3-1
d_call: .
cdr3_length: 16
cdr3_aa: CASSQGIFGPQETQYF
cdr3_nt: TGTGCCAGCAGCCAAGGGATTTTCGGGCCGCAAGAGACCCAGTACTTC

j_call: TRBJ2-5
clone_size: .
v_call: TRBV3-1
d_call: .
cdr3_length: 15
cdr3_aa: CASSQETGGQETQYF
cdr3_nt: TGTGCCAGCAGCCAAGAAACAGGAGGACAAGAGACCCAGTACTTC

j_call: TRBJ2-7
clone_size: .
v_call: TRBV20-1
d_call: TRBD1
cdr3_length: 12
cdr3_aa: CSASGQGHERYF
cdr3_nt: TGCAGTGCTAGTGGACAGGGCCACGAGCGGTACTTC

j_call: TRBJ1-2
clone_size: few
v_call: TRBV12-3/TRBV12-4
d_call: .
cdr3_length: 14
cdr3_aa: CASSLRVQGSGYTF
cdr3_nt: TGTGCCAGCAGTTTAAGGGTGCAGGGCTCTGGCTATACCTTC

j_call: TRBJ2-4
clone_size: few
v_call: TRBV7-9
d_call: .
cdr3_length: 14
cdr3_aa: CASSPAGAANIQYF
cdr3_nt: TGTGCCAGCAGCCCCGCGGGGGCAGCTAACATTCAGTACTTC

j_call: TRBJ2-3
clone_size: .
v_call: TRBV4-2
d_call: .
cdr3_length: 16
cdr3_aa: CASSRRGGGEEDTQYF
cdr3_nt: TGTGCCAGCAGCCGAAGGGGAGGGGGCGAGGAAGATACGCAGTATTTT

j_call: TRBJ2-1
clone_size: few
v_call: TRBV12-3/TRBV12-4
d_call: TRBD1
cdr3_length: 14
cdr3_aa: CASAAGTAYNEQFF
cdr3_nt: TGTGCCAGCGCCGCCGGGACAGCTTACAATGAGCAGTTCTTC

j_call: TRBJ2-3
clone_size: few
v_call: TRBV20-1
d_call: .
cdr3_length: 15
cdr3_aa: CSAPPLGGIGDTQYF
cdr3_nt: TGCAGTGCCCCCCCCCTTGGCGGGATAGGAGATACGCAGTATTTT

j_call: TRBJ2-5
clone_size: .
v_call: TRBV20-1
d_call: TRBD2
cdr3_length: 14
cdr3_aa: CSAPIAGGEKTQYF
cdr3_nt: TGCAGTGCTCCGATAGCGGGGGGCGAAAAGACCCAGTACTTC

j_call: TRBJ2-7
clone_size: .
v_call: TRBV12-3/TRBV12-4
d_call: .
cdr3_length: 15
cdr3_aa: CASSLRATATYEQYF
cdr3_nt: TGTGCCAGCAGTCTAAGGGCAACCGCGACCTACGAGCAGTACTTC

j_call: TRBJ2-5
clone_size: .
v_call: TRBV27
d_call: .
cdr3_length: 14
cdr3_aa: CASSLSSPAETQYF
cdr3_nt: TGTGCCAGCAGTTTATCGTCCCCGGCAGAGACCCAGTACTTC

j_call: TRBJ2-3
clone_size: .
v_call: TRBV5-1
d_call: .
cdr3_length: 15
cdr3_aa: CASSLDGNPTDTQYF
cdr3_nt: TGCGCCAGCAGCTTGGATGGGAACCCGACAGATACGCAGTATTTT

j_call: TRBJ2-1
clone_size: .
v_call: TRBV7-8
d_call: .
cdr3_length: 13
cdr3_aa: CASSQKYTAEQFF
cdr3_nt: TGTGCCAGCAGCCAAAAATATACGGCTGAGCAGTTCTTC

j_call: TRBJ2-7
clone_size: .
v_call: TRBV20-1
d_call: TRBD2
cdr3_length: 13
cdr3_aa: CSGGGPSYNEQYF
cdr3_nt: TGCAGTGGCGGGGGTCCATCCTACAATGAGCAGTACTTC

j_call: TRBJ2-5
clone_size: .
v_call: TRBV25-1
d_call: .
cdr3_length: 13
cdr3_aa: CASSAKGGETQYF
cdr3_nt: TGTGCCAGCAGTGCTAAGGGCGGGGAGACCCAGTACTTC

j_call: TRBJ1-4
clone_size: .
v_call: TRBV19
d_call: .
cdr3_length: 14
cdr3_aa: CASSKRATNEKLFF
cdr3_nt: TGTGCCAGTAGTAAGAGAGCAACTAATGAAAAACTGTTTTTT

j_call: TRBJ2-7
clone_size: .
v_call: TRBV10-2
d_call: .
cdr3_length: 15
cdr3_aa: CASSIGTLSYYEQYF
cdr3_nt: TGCGCCAGCAGTATCGGGACTCTGAGTTACTACGAGCAGTACTTC

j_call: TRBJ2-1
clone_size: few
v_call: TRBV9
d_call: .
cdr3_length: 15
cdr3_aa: CASSPPAGLYNEQFF
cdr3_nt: TGTGCCAGCAGCCCCCCAGCGGGCTTATACAATGAGCAGTTCTTC

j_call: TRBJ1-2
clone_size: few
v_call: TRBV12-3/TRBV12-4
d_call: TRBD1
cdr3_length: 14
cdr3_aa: CASRHRGRMDGYTF
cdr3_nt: TGTGCCAGCAGACACAGGGGGCGTATGGATGGCTACACCTTC

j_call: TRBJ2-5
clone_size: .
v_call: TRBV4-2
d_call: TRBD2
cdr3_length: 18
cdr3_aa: CASGQETGTSGIRETQYF
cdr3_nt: TGTGCCAGCGGCCAAGAAACCGGGACTAGCGGGATTCGGGAGACCCAGTACTTC

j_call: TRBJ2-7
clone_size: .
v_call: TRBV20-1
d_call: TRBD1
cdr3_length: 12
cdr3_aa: CSVDRAYNEQYF
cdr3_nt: TGCAGTGTTGACAGGGCTTACAATGAGCAGTACTTC